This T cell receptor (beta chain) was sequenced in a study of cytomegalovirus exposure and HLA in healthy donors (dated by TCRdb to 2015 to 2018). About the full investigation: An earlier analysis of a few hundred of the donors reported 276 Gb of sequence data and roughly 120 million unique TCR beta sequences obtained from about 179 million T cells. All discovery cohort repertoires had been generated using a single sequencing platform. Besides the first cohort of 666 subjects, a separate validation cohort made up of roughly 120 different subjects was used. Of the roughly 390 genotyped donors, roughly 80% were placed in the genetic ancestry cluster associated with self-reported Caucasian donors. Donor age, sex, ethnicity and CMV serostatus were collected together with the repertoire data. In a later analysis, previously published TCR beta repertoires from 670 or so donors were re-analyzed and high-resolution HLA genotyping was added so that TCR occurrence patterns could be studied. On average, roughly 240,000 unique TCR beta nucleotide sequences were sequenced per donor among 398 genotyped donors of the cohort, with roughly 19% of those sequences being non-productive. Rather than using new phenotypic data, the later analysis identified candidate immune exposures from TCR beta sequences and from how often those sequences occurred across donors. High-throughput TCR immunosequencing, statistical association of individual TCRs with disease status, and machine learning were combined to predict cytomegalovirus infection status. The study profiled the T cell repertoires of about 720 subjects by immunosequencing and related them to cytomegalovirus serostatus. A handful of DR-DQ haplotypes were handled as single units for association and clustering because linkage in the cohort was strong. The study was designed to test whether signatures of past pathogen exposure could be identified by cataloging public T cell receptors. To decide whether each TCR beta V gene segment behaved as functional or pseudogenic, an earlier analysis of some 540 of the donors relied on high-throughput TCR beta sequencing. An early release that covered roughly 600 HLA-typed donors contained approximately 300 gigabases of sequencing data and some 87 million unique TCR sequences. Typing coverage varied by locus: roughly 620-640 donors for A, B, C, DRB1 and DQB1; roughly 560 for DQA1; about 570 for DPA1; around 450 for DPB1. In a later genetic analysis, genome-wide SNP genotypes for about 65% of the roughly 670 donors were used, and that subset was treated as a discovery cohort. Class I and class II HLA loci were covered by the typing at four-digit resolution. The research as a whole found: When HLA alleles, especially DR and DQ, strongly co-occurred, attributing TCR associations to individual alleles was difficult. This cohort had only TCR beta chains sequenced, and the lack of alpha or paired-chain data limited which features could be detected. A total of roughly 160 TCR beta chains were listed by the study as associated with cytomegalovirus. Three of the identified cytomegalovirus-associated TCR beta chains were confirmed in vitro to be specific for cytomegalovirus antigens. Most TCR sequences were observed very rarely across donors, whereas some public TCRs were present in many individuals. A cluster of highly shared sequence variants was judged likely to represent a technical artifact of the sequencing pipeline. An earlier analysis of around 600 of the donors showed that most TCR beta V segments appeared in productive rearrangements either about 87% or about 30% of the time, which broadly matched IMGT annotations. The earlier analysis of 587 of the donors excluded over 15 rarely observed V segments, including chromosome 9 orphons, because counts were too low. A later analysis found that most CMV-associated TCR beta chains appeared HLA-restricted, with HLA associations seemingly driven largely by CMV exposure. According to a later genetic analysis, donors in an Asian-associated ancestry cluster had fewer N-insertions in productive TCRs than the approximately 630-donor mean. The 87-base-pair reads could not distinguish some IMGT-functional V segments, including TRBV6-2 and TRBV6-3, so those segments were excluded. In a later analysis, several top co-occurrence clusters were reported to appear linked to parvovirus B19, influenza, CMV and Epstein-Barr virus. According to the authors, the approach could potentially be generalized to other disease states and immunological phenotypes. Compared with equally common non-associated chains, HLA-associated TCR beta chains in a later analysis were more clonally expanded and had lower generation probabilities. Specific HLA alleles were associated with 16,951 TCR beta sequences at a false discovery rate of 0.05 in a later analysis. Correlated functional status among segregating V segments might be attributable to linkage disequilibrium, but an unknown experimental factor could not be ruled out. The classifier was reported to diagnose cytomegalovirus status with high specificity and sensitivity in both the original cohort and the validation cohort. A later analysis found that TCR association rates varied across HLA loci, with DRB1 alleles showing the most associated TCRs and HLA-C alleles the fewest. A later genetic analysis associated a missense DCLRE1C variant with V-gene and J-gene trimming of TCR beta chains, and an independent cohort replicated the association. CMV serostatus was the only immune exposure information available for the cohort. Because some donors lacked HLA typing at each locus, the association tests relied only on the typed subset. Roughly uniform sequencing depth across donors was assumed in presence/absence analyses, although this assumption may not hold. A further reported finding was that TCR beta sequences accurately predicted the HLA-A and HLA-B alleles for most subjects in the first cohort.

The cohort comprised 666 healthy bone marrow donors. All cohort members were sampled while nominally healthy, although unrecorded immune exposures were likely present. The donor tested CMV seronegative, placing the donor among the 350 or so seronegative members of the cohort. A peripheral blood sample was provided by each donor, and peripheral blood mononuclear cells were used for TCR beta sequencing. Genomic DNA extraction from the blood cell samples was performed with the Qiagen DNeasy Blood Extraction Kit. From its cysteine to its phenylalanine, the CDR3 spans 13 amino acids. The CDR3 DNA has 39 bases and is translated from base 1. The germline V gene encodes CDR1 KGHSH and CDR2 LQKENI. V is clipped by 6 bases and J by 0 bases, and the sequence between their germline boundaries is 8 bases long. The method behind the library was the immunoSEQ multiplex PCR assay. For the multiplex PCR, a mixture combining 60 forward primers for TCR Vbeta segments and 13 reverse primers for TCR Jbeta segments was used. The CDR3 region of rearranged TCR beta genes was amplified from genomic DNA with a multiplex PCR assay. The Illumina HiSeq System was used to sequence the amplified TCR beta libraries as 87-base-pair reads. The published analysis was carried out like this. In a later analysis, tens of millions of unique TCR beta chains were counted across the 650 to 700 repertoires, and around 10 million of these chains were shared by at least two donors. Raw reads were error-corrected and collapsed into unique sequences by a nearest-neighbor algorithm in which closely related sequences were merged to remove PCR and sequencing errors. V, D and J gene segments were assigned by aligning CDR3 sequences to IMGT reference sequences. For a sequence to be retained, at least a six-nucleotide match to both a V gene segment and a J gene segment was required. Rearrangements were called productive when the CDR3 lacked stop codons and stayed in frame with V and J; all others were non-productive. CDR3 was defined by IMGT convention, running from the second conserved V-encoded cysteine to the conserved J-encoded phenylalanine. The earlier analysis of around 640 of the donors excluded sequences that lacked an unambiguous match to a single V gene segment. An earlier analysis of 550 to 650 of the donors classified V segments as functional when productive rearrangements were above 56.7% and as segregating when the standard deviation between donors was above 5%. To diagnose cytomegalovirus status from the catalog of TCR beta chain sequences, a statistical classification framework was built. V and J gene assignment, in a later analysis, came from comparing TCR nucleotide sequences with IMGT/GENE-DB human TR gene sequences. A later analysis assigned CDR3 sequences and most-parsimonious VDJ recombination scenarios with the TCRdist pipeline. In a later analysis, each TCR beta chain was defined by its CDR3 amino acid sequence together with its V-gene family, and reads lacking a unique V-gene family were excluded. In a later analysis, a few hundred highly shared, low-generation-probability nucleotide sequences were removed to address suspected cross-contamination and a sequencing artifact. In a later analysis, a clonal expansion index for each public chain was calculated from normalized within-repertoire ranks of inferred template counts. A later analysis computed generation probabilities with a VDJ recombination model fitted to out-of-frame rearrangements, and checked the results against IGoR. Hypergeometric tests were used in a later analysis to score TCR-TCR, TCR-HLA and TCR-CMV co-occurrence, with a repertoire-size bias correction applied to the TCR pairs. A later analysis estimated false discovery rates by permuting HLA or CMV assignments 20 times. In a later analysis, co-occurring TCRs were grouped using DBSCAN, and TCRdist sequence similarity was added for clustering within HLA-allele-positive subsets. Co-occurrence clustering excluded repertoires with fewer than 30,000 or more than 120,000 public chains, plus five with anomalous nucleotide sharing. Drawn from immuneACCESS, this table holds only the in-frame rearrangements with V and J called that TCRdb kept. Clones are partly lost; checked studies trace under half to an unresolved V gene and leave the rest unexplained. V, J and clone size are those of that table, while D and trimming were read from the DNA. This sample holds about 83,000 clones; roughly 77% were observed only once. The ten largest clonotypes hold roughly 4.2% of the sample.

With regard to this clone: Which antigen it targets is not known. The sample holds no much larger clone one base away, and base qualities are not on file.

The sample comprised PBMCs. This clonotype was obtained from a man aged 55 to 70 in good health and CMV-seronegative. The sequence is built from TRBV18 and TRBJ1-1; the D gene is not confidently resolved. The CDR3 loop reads CASSPSLNTEAFF. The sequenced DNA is TGTGCCAGCTCCCCCTCCTTGAACACTGAAGCTTTCTTT.